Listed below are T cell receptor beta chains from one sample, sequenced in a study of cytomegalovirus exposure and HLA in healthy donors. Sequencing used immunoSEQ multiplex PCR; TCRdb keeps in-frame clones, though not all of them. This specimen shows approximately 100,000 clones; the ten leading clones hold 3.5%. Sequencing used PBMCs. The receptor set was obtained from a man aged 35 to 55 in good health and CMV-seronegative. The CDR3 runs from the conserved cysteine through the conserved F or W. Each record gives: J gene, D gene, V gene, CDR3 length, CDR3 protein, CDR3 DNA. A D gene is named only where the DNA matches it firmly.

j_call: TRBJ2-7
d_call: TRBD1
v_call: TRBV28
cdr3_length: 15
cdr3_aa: CASSPPTGNAYEQYF
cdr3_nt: TGTGCCAGCAGCCCCCCGACAGGGAATGCGTACGAGCAGTACTTC

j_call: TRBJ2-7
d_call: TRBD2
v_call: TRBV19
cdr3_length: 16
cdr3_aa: CASSIVGGANSYEQYF
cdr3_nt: TGTGCCAGTAGTATAGTCGGGGGGGCAAATTCCTACGAGCAGTACTTC

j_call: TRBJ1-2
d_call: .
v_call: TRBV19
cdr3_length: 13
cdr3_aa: CASNPAGPYGYTF
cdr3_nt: TGTGCCAGTAACCCCGCGGGCCCCTATGGCTACACCTTC

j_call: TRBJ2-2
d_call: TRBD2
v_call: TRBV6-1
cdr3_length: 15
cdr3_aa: CASSDSGGAAGELFF
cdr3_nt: TGTGCCAGCAGTGACAGCGGGGGGGCTGCCGGGGAGCTGTTTTTT

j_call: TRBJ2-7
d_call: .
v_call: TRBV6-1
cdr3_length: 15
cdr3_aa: CASSDRGPSSYEQYF
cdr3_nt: TGTGCCAGCAGCGACCGCGGGCCCTCCTCCTACGAGCAGTACTTC

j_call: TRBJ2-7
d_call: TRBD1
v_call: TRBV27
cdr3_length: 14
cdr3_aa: CASSNWDSGYEQYF
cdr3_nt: TGTGCCAGCAGTAACTGGGACAGCGGCTACGAGCAGTACTTC

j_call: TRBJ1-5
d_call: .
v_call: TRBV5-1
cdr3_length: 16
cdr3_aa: CASSLAAQIYNQPQHF
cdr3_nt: TGCGCCAGCAGCTTGGCCGCCCAAATCTACAATCAGCCCCAGCATTTT

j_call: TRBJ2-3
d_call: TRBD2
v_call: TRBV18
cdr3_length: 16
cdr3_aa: CASSPPGLAGGDTQYF
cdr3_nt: TGTGCCAGCTCACCACCGGGACTAGCGGGAGGGGATACGCAGTATTTT

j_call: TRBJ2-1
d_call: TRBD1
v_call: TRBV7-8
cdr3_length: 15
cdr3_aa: CASSLSGGAYNEQFF
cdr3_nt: TGTGCCAGCAGCTTATCAGGGGGCGCCTACAATGAGCAGTTCTTC

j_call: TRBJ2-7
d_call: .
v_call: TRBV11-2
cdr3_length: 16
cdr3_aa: CASSARWGLEGGEQYF
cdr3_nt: TGTGCCAGCAGCGCGAGGTGGGGTCTGGAGGGAGGCGAGCAGTACTTC

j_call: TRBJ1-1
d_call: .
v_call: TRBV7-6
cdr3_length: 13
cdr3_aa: CASSLTENTEAFF
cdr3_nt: TGTGCCAGCAGCTTGACAGAGAACACTGAAGCTTTCTTT

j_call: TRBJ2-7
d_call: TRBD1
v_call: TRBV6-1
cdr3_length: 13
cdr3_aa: CASWGQISYEQYF
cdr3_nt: TGTGCCAGCTGGGGACAGATCTCCTACGAGCAGTACTTC

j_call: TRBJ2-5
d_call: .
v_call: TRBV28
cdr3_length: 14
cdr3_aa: CASSHRGTSGTQYF
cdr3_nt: TGTGCCAGCAGCCACAGGGGTACTAGCGGGACCCAGTACTTC

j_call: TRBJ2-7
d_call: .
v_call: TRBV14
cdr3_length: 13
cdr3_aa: CASSRAGAYEQYF
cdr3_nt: TGTGCCAGCAGCCGTGCCGGGGCCTACGAGCAGTACTTC

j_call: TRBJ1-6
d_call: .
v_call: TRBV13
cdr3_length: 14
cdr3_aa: CASSPGGRNSPLHF
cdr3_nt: TGTGCCAGCAGCCCCGGGGGAAGGAATTCACCCCTCCACTTT

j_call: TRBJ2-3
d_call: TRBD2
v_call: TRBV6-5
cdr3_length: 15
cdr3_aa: CASSPQTSGGVTQYF
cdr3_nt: TGTGCCAGCAGCCCTCAGACTAGCGGAGGGGTTACGCAGTATTTT

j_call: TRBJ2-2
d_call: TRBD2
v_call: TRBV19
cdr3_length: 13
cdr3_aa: CASRGLYTGELFF
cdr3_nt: TGTGCCAGTAGGGGACTATACACCGGGGAGCTGTTTTTT

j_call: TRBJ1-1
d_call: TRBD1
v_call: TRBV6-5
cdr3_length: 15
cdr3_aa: CASSYIRTGGTEAFF
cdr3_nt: TGTGCCAGCAGTTACATCAGGACAGGCGGCACTGAAGCTTTCTTT

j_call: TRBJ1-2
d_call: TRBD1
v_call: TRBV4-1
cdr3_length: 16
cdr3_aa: CASSQDRGQAAYGYTF
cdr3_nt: TGCGCCAGCAGCCAAGATAGGGGACAGGCGGCCTATGGCTACACCTTC

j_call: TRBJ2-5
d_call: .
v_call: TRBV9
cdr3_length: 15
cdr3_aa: CASSVVGGAWETQYF
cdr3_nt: TGTGCCAGCAGCGTAGTTGGTGGGGCTTGGGAGACCCAGTACTTC

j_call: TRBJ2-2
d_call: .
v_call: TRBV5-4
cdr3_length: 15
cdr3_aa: CASSFAGLGTGELLF
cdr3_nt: TGTGCCAGCAGCTTCGCCGGGCTCGGCACCGGGGAGCTGCTTTTT

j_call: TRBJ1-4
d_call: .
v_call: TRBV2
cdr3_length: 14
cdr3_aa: CASRIQVRNEKLFF
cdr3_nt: TGTGCCAGCAGGATACAGGTCCGTAATGAAAAACTGTTTTTT

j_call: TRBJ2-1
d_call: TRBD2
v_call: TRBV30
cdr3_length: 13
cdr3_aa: CAWSVREGGEQFF
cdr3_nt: TGTGCCTGGAGTGTGCGGGAGGGCGGTGAGCAGTTCTTC

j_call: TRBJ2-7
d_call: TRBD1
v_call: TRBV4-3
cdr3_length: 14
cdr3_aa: CASSQARDRYEQYF
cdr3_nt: TGCGCCAGCAGCCAGGCCCGGGACAGGTACGAGCAGTACTTC

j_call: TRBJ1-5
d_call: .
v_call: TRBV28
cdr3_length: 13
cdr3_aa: CAGSFPDSAPQHF
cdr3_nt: TGTGCCGGCAGTTTCCCCGACAGCGCGCCCCAGCATTTT

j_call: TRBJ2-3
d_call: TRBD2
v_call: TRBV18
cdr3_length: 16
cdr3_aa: CASSRPSGISTDTQYF
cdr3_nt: TGTGCCAGCTCACGCCCAAGCGGGATTTCAACAGATACGCAGTATTTT

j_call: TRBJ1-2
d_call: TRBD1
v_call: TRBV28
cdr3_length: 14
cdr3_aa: CASSQTQGGYGYTF
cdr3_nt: TGTGCCAGCAGTCAAACACAGGGGGGCTATGGCTACACCTTC

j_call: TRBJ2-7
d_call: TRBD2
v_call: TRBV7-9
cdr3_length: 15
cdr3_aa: CASSKTSGASYEQYF
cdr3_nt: TGTGCCAGCAGCAAGACTAGCGGGGCTTCCTACGAGCAGTACTTC

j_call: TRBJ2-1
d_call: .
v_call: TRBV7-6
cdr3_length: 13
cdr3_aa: CASSLASRDEQFF
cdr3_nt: TGTGCCAGCAGCTTAGCTAGCCGGGATGAGCAGTTCTTC

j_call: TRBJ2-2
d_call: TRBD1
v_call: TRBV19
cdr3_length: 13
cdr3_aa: CAWGQGVTGELFF
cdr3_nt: TGTGCCTGGGGACAGGGAGTGACCGGGGAGCTGTTTTTT

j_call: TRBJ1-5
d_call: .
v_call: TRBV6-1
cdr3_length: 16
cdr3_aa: CASSEDGRAGNQPQHF
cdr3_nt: TGTGCCAGCAGTGAAGATGGCAGGGCGGGCAATCAGCCCCAGCATTTT

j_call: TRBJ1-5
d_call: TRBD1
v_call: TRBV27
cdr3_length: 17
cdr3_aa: CASSSTLTGGLSQPQHF
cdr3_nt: TGTGCCAGCAGTTCGACCCTCACAGGGGGATTGAGTCAGCCCCAGCATTTT

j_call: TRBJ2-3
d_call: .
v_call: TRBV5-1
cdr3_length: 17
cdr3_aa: CASSSSGNLLSADTQYF
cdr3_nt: TGCGCCAGCAGCTCCTCCGGTAACCTCCTCTCGGCAGATACGCAGTATTTT

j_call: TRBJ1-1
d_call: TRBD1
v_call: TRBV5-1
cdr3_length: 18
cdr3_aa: CASSLSIRDRGPNTEAFF
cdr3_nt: TGCGCCAGCAGCTTATCGATTCGGGACAGGGGGCCGAACACTGAAGCTTTCTTT

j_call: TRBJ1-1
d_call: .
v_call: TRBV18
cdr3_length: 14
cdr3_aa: CASSQRGINTEAFF
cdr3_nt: TGTGCCAGCTCACAGCGGGGGATCAACACTGAAGCTTTCTTT

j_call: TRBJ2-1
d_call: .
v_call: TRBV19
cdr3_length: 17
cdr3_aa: CASSPQGGLVRGNEQFF
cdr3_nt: TGTGCCAGTAGCCCGCAGGGGGGACTAGTGAGGGGGAATGAGCAGTTCTTC

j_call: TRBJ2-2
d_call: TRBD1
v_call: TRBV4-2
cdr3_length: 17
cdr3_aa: CASSQLTGGRDTGELFF
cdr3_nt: TGTGCCAGCAGCCAACTGACAGGGGGTCGCGACACCGGGGAGCTGTTTTTT

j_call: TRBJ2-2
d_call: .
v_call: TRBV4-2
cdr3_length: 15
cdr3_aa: CASSRWERGNGELFF
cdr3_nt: TGTGCCAGCAGCCGGTGGGAGAGGGGGAACGGGGAGCTGTTTTTT

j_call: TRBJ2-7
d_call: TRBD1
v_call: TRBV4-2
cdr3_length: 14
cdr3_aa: CASSQATGGYEQYF
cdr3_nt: TGTGCCAGCAGCCAAGCGACAGGGGGCTACGAGCAGTACTTC

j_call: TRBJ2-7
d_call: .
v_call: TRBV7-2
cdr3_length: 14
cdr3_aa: CASSSSGSSYEQYF
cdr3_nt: TGTGCCAGCAGCTCATCGGGTTCCTCCTACGAGCAGTACTTC

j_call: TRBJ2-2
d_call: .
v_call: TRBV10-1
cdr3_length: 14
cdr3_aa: CASSVAANTGELFF
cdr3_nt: TGCGCCAGCAGTGTGGCCGCTAACACCGGGGAGCTGTTTTTT

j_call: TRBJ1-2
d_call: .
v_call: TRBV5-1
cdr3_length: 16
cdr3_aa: CASSFGTASGVGGYTF
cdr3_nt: TGCGCCAGCAGCTTTGGGACGGCGTCGGGAGTGGGGGGCTACACCTTC

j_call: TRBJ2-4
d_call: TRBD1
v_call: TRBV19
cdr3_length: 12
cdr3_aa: CASTPGQGPLYF
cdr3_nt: TGTGCCAGTACCCCAGGACAGGGGCCTTTGTACTTC

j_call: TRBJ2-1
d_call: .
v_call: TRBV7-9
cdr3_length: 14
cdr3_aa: CASKNGTSYNEQFF
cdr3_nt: TGTGCCAGCAAAAACGGTACCTCCTACAATGAGCAGTTCTTC

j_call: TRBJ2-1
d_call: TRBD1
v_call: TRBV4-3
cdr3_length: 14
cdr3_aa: CASSRGQSYNEQFF
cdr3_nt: TGCGCCAGCAGCCGGGGACAGTCCTACAATGAGCAGTTCTTC